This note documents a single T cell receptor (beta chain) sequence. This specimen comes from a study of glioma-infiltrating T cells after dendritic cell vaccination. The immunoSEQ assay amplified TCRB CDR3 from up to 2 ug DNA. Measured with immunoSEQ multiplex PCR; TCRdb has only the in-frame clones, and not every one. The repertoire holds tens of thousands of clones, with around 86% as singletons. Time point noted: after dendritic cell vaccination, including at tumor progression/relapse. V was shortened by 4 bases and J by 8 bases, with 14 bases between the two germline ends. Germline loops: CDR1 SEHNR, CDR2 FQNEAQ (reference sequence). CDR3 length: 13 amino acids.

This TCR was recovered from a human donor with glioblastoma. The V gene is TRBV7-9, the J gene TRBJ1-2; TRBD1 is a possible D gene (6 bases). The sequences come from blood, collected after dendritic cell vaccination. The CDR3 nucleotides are TGTGCCAGCAGCTCAATATCGGGGGGCGGCTACACCTTC. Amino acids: CASSSISGGGYTF. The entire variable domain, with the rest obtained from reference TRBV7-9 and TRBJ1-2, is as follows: DTGVSQNPRHKITKRGQNVTFRCDPISEHNRLYWYRQTLGQGPEFLTYFQNEAQLEKSRLLSDRFSAERPKGSFSTLEIQRTEQGDSAMYLCASSSISGGGYTFGSGTRLTVV.